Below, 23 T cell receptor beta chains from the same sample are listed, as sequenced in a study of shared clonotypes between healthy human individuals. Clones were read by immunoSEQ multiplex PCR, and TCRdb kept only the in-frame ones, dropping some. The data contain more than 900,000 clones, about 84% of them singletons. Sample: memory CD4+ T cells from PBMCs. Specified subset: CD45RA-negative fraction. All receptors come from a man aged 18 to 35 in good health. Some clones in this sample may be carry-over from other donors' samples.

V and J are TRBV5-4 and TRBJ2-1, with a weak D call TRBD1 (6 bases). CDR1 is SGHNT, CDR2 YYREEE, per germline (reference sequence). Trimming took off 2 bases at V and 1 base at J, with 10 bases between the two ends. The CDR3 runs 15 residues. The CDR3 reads CASSFRGFSYNEQFF. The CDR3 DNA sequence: TGTGCCAGCAGCTTTAGGGGGTTTTCCTACAATGAGCAGTTCTTC.

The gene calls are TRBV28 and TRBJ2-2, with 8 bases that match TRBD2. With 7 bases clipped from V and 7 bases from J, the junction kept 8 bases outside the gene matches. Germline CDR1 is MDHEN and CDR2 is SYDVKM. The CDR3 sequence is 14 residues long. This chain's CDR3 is CASKSGSPGGELFF. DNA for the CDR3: TGTGCCAGCAAAAGCGGGAGTCCAGGCGGGGAGCTGTTTTTT.

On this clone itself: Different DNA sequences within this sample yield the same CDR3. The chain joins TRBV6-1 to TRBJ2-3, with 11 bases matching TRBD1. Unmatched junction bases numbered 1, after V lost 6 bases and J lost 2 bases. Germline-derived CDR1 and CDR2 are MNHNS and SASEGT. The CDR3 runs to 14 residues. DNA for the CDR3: TGTGCCAGCAGGGACAGGGGGCCCACAGATACGCAGTATTTT. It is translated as CASRDRGPTDTQYF.

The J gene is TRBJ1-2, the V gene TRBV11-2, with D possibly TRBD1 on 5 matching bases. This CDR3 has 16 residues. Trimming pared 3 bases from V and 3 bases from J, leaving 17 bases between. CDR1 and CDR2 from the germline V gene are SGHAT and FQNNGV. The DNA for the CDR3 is TGTGCCAGCAGCTTGATTGAAGGGGTAAGCCACTATGGCTACACCTTC. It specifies CASSLIEGVSHYGYTF.

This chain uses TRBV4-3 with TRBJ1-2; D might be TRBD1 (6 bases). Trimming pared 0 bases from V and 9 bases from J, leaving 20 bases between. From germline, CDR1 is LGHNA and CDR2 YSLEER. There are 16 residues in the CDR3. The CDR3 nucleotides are TGCGCCAGCAGCCAAGAACATACCAGGGGACACGGGAGCTACACCTTC. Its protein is CASSQEHTRGHGSYTF.

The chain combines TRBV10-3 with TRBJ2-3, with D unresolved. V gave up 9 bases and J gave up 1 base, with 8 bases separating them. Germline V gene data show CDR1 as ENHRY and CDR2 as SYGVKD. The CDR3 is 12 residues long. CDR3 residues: CAIGGGTDTQYF. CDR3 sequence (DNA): TGTGCCATAGGTGGGGGCACAGATACGCAGTATTTT.

The CDR3 nucleotides read TGTGCCAGCAGCTTAACCTTTTCACAGCCGTACGAGCAGTACTTC. It codes for CASSLTFSQPYEQYF. This chain joins TRBV7-3 and TRBJ2-7, with D uncertain. Germline V gives CDR1 SGHTA, CDR2 FQGTGA. The CDR3 runs 15 residues. Trimming took 0 bases from V and 4 from J, leaving 13 bases between them.

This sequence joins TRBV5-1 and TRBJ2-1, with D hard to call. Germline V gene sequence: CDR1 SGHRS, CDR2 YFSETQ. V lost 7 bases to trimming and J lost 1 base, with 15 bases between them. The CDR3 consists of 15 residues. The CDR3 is CASSEEGISYNEQFF. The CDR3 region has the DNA TGCGCCAGCTCCGAAGAAGGGATATCCTACAATGAGCAGTTCTTC.

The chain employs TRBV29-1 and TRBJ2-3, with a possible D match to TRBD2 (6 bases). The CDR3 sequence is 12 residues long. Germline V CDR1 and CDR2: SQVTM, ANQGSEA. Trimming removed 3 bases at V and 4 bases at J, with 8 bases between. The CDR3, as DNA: TGCAGCGTTGACAGCGGGTCAGATACGCAGTATTTT. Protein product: CSVDSGSDTQYF.

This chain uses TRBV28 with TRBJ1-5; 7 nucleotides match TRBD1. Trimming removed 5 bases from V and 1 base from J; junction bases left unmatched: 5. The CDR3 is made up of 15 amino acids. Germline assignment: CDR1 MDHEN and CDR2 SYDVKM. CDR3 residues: CASSPDRTSNQPQHF. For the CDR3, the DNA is TGTGCCAGCAGTCCGGACAGGACCAGCAATCAGCCCCAGCATTTT.

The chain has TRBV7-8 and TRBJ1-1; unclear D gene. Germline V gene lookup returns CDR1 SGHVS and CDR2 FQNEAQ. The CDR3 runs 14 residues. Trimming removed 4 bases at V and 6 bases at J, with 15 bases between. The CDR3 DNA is TGTGCCAGCAGCTCAAAGCGGGTGGCAGCTGAAGCTTTCTTT. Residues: CASSSKRVAAEAFF. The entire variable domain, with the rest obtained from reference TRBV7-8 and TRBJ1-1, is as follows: GAGVSQSPRYKVAKRGQDVALRCDPISGHVSLFWYQQALGQGPEFLTYFQNEAQLDKSGLPSDRFFAERPEGSVSTLKIQRTQQEDSAVYLCASSSKRVAAEAFFGQGTRLTVV.

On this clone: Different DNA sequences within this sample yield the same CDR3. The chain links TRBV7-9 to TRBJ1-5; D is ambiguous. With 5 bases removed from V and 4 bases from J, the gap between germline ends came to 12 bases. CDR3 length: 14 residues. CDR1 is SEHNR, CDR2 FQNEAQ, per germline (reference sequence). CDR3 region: CASSRGGGNQPQHF. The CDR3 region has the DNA TGTGCCAGCAGCCGTGGTGGTGGTAATCAGCCCCAGCATTTT.

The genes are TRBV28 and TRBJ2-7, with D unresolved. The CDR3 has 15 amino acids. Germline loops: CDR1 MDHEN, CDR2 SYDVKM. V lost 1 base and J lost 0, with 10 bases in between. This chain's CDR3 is CASSLLSASSYEQYF. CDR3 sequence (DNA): TGTGCCAGCAGTTTATTATCGGCCAGCTCCTACGAGCAGTACTTC.

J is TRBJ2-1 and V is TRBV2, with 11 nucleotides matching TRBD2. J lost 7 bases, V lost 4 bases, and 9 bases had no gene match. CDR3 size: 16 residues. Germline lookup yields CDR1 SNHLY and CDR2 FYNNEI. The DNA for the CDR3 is TGTGCCAGCAGTGGATTAGCGGGAGGGCCCATGAATGAGCAGTTCTTC. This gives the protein CASSGLAGGPMNEQFF.

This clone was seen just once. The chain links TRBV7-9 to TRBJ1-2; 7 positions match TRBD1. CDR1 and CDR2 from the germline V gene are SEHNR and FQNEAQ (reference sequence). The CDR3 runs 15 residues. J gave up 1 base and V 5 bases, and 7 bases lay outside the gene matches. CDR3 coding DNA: TGTGCCAGCAGCCCGGGACAGAACAATAACTATGGCTACACCTTC. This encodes CASSPGQNNNYGYTF.

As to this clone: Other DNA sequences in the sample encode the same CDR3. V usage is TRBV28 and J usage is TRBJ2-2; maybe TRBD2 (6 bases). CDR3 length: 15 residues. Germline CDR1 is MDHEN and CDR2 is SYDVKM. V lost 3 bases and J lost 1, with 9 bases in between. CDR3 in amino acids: CASSLGGLNTGELFF. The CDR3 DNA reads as TGTGCCAGCAGTTTGGGGGGTTTGAACACCGGGGAGCTGTTTTTT.

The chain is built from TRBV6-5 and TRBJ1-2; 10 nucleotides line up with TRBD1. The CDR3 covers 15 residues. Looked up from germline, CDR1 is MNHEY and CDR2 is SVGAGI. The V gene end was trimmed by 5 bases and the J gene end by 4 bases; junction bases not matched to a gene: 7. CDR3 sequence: CASSTRGQGIYGYTF. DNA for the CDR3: TGTGCCAGCAGTACTAGGGGACAGGGGATCTATGGCTACACCTTC.

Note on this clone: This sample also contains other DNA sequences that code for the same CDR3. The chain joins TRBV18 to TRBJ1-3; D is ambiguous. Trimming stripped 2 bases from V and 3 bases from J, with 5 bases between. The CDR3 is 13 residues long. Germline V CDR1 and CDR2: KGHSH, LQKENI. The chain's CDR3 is CASSPGSGNTIYF. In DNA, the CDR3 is TGTGCCAGCTCACCAGGGAGTGGAAACACCATATATTTT.

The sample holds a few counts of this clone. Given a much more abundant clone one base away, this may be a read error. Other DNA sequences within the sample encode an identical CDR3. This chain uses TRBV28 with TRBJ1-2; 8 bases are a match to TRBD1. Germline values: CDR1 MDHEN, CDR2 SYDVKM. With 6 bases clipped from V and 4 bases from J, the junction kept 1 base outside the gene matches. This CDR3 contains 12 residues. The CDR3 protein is CASSGQGYGYTF. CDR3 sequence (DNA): TGTGCCAGCAGCGGACAGGGCTATGGCTACACCTTC.

CDR3 loop: CASSRTGLSRGYTF. The CDR3 bases are TGTGCCAGCAGTCGTACAGGGTTATCGCGCGGCTACACCTTC. This chain links TRBV2 with TRBJ1-2; D perhaps matches TRBD1 (6 bases). This CDR3 has 14 amino acids. CDR1 is SNHLY, CDR2 FYNNEI, per germline. Trimming left V 5 bases short and J 8 bases short, with 18 bases between.

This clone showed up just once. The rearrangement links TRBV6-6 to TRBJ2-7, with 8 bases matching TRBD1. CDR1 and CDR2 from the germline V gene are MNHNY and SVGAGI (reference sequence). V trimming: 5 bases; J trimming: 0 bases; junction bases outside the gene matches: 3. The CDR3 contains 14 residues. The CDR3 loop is CASSQGTGSYEQYF. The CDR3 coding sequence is TGTGCCAGCAGTCAGGGGACAGGCTCCTACGAGCAGTACTTC.

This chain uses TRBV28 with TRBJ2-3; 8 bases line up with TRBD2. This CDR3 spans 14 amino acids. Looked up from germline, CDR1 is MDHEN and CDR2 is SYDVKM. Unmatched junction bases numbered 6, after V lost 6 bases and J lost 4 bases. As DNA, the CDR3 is TGTGCCAGCAGCTCCCCGGGGGGGTCAGATACGCAGTATTTT. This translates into CASSSPGGSDTQYF.

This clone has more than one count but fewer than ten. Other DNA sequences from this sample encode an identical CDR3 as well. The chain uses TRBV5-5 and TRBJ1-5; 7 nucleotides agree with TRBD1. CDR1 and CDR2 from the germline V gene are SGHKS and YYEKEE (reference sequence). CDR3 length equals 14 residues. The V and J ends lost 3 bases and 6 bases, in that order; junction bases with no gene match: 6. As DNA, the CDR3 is TGTGCCAGCAGCTCTGGGACAGTCAGTCAGCCCCAGCATTTT. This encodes CASSSGTVSQPQHF.